This TCR beta chain was captured by sequencing in a study of CD8+CD57+ T cells in acquired aplastic anemia (dated by TCRdb to the late 2010s). General notes on the study: Extracted DNA from sorted CD4+ and CD8+ cells averaged approximately 3.4 ug, ranging from 0.2 to 27.4 ug. An average of roughly 10 million reads for CD4+ cells and 11 million to 12 million reads for CD8+ cells was obtained from healthy donor samples.

On the study overall, not on this receptor specifically: About 30 CD8+ CDR3 sequences were found to be shared between patients and controls, but these sequences appeared to be highly expressed in patients and within the immunodominant clones of the patients. Between patients and healthy controls, no significant difference in CD8+ Simpson's diversity was found (P=0.060).

Genomic DNA served as template for TCR beta VDJ combination and CDR3 sequence profiling. TCR repertoire sequencing was run on an Illumina HiSeq 2000. The authors processed their data as follows. Repertoire assessment relied on Simpson's diversity index, CDR3 size and DJ length profiles, and TRBV/TRBJ rearrangement plots. The most abundant DNA sequence in the deep sequencing data was defined as the immunodominant clone. CDR3 amino acid sequences were screened for sharing across subjects and were compared with published repertoires and the VDJdb database. TCRdb redid the processing of the public reads, applying fastp at Q25 and MiXCR, and retained in-frame beta chains. Every distinct CDR3 protein forms one entry, paired with its most common genes and DNA. These V and J calls originate from TCRdb's pipeline instead of the authors' own analysis. The sample profile shows some 190,000 distinct CDR3 sequences; less than 55% of them were found once. The top ten hold around 3% of the sample.

The CDR3 goes from the cysteine to the phenylalanine over 14 residues. Only the CDR3 region is kept as DNA, spanning 42 bases read in frame from base 1. From a lookup of the germline V gene (reference sequence), CDR1 and CDR2 are LNHDA and SQIVND. As for this clonotype: Its antigen is unknown. A much larger clone lies a single base off, so this may be a read error.

In this study, sorted CD4+ and CD8+ T cells from the blood of healthy subjects and of severe aplastic anemia patients had their TCR repertoires deep-sequenced. Ficoll-Paque density gradient centrifugation was used to isolate peripheral blood mononuclear cells. Before DNA was extracted, CD4+ and CD8+ T cells were sorted using either FACS or magnetic beads. The rearranged segments are TRBV19 and TRBJ1-2, with TRBD1 perhaps the D gene, on 6 matching bases. This TCR was sampled from a human donor in good health. The sequenced sample was sorted CD4+, CD8+, or CD8+CD57+ T cells (not recorded which) from PBMCs. CDR3 loop: CAGSMSGGAPGYTF. The nucleotides are TGTGCCGGTAGTATGTCGGGGGGGGCACCCGGCTACACCTTC.